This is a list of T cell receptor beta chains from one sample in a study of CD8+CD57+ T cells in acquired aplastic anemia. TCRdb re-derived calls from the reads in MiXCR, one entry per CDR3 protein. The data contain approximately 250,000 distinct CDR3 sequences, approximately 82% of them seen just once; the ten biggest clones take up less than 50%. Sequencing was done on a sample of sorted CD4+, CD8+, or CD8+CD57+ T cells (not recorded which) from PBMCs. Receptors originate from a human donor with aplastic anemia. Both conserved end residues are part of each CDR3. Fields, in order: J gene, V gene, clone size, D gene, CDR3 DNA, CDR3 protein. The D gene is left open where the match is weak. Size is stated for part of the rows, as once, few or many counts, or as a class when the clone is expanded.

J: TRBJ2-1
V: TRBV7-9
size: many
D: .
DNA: TGTGCCAGCAGCTTAGATGGGCCCAGGGGACTGTACAATGAGCAGTTCTTC
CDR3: CASSLDGPRGLYNEQFF

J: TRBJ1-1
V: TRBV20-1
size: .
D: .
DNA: TGCAGTGCTCTCAGGGGTTCGAACACTGAAGCTTTCTTT
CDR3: CSALRGSNTEAFF

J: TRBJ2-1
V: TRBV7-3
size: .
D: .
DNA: TGTGCCAGCAGCTCCGGGTATGCCGGTGGGGAGTTCTTC
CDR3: CASSSGYAGGEFF

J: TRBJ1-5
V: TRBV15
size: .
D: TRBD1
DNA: TGTGCCACCAGCAGAGAAAGACAGGGGGCAGGGAAGCCCCAGCATTTT
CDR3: CATSRERQGAGKPQHF

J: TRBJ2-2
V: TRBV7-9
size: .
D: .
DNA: TGTGCCGGCAGCTTAGTCAGAGGGACCCTGTTTTTT
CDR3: CAGSLVRGTLFF

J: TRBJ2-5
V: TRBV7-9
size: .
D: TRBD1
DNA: TGTGCCAGCAGCCCCGCTCCGGGACAGAGACATGAACACCAGTACTTC
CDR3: CASSPAPGQRHEHQYF

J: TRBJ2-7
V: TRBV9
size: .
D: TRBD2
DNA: TGTGCCACCAGCGGAGGAGGTCTAGCGGGAGACAATGACTTC
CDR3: CATSGGGLAGDNDF

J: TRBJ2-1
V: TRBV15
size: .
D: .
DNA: TGTGCCACCAGCAGAGGCAGCGAGCAAGAGAGTCTGTACTTC
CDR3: CATSRGSEQESLYF

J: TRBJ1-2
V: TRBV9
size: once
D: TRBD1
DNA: TGTGCCAGCAGCTTAGGACAGGGGAGAACAGATGGCCACACCTTC
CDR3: CASSLGQGRTDGHTF

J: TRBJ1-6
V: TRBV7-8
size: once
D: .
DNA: TGTGCCAGCAGCCTGGGTGGACGGGGTCATAATCCGCCCCTCCACTTT
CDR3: CASSLGGRGHNPPLHF

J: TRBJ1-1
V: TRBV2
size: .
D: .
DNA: TGTGCCAGCGGGGACGGGGGCGCATGTACGCAGTATTTTTTC
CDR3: CASGDGGACTQYFF

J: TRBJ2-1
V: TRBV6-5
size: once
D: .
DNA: TGTGCTAGCAAACGAGGGGTCTCCTACAATGAGCAGTTCTTC
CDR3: CASKRGVSYNEQFF

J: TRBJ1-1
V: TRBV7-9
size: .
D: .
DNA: TGCGCCAGCAGCCAAGGTTGCAGCGTTGAAGAGTTCTTT
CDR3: CASSQGCSVEEFF

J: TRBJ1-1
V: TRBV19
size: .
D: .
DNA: TGTGCCAGCACTGTACGGGGCCAGGAGGAAGCTTTCTTT
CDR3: CASTVRGQEEAFF

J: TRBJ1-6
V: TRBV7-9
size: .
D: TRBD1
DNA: TGTGCCAGCAGCTTAGGAGGGGGCGGTTCACCCCTCCACTTT
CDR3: CASSLGGGGSPLHF

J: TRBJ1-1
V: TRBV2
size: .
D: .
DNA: TGTGCCAGCAGCTTCGGACAGCTGAACACTGAAGCTTTCTTT
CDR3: CASSFGQLNTEAFF

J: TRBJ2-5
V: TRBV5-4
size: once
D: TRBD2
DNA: TGTGCCAGCAGCATTACTAGCGCGGGAGTGTTGGAGACCCAGTACTTC
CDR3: CASSITSAGVLETQYF

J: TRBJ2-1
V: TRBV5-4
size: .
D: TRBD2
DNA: TGTGCCAGCACCCCTGTCAGATGCGGGGGGAGCGATGAGCAGTTCTTC
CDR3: CASTPVRCGGSDEQFF

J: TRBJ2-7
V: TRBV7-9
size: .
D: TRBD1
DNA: TGTGCTAGCAGCTTAGAGGGGGCAGGTTTCTCTGAAGCTTACTTC
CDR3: CASSLEGAGFSEAYF

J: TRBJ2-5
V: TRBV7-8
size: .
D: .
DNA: TGTGCCAGCAGCTCTAATCGAGACGGGGCAGACATCTCCTACTTC
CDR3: CASSSNRDGADISYF

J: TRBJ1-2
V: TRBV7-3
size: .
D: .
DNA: TGTGCTAGCAGGGCAGAGGCTGAATATGGCTACACCTTC
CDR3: CASRAEAEYGYTF

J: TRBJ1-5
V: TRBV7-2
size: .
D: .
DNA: TGTGCCAGCAGCTTGGCTAATAGGAGCGGAGATACGCAGTTT
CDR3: CASSLANRSGDTQF

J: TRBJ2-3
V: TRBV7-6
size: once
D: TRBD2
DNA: TGTGCCAGCGGGTTCGGGAGGAAAGAGCAGCTGTACTTT
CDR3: CASGFGRKEQLYF

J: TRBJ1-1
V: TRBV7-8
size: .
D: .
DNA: TGTGCCAGCAGCTCGGACGGACGGGGGGCCACTGAAGCTTTCTTT
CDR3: CASSSDGRGATEAFF

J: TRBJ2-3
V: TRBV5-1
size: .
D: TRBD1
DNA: TGCGCCAGCAGCGAGGACAGGGGGAATTCGCAGTATTTT
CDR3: CASSEDRGNSQYF

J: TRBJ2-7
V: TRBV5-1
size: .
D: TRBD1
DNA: TGCGCCAGCAGCTTCGCGAACACGGGACAGGGCTACGAGCAGTACTTC
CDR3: CASSFANTGQGYEQYF

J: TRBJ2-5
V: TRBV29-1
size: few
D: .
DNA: TGCAGCGTTGAAGATCGCACAGGGTGGTACCAAGAGACCCAGTACTTC
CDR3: CSVEDRTGWYQETQYF

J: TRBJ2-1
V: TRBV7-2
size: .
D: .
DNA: TGTGCCAGCAGCCTCACTGAGCTTTCTTTTAGTGAGAAGTTCTTC
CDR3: CASSLTELSFSEKFF

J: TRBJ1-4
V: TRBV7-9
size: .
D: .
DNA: TGTGCCAGCAGCTTAGAGGAGGGGCGAGATGAAAAAACGTTTTTT
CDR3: CASSLEEGRDEKTFF

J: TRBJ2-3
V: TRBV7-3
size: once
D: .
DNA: TGTGCCAGCAGCTTAGGAGGAGGTCCCCAGACGCATTATTTT
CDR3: CASSLGGGPQTHYF

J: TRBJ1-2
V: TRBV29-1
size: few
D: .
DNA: TGCAGCGTTGATGGACGGAACTATGGCTACACCTTC
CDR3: CSVDGRNYGYTF

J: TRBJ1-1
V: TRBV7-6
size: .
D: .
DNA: TGTGCCAGCAGCTTTGATCCAACAGGGAACACTCAATCTTTCTTT
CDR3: CASSFDPTGNTQSFF

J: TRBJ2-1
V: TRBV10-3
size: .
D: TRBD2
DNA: TGTGCCAGTAGTATGGCTAGCGGAGACTCCAATGAGCAGTTCTTC
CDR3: CASSMASGDSNEQFF